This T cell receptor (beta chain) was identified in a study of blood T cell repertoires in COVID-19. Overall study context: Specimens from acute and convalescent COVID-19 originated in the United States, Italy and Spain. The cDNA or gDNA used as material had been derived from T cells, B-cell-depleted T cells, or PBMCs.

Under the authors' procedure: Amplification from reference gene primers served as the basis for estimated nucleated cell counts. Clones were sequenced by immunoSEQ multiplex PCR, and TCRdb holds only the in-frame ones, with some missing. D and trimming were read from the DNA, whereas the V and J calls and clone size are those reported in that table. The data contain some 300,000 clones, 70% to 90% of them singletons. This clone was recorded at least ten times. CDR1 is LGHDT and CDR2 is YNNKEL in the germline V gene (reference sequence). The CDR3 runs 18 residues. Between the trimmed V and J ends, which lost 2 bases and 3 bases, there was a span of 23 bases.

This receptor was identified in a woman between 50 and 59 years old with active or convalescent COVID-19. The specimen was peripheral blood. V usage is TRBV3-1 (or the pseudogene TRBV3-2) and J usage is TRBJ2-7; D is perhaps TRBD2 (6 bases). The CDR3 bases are TGTGCCAGCAGCCAACGGAGGGGACGCCAGATAAGTCACTACGAGCAGTACTTC. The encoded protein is CASSQRRGRQISHYEQYF.